The 30 T cell receptor beta chains below were found in one sample sequenced in a study of T cells in Graves' hyperthyroidism and ophthalmopathy. TCR beta CDR3 region amplification was performed from RNA transcripts. Initially, a first-round RT-PCR of the TCR CDR3 employed the HTBI primer set. MiXCR was run by TCRdb on the multiplex PCR reads, yielding one entry per CDR3 protein. The sample consists of about 520,000 distinct CDR3 sequences, roughly 24% of them appearing once. Sequencing was carried out using blood. These receptors originate from a woman in her 30s with Graves' ophthalmopathy.

This clonotype was picked up many times. This chain joins TRBV7-2 and TRBJ2-4, with 10 bases lining up with TRBD1. V shed 5 bases, J shed 5 bases, and the junction held 9 bases outside the gene matches. The CDR3 has 16 amino acids. Germline CDR1 SGHTA, CDR2 FQGNSA. CDR3 DNA: TGTGCCAGCAGCCTCGGGACAGGGGCGGGGGAAAACATTCAGTACTTC. Translated: CASSLGTGAGENIQYF.

This clonotype was seen a few times. The rearrangement joins TRBV15 to TRBJ1-1; TRBD1 aligns across 7 bases. The CDR3 extends over 14 amino acids. The V gene's germline CDR1 is LNHNV and CDR2 YYDKDF (reference sequence). The ends lost 5 bases at V and 3 bases at J; junction bases unmatched: 6. The chain's CDR3 is CATSARQGYTEAFF. DNA of the CDR3: TGTGCCACCAGCGCCCGACAGGGATACACTGAAGCTTTCTTT.

Note on this clonotype: A read error may be the cause here, since a much bigger clone is one base away. The chain joins TRBV5-1 to TRBJ2-2, with D possibly matching TRBD2 (5 bases). The CDR3 has 16 residues. The germline gives CDR1 SGHRS, CDR2 YFSETQ. The DNA of the CDR3 is TGCACCAGCAGCTTGGACGGGGTAGCGAACACCGGGGAGCTGTTTTTT. Translating it yields CTSSLDGVANTGELFF.

Notes on this clonotype: The CDR3 does not close with the conserved phenylalanine or tryptophan, likely indicating a read error. The CDR3 coding sequence is TGTGCCAGCAGTTTAGGGGGGCAAGGCACTGAAGCTTTCCTT. Its protein is CASSLGGQGTEAFL. The chain combines TRBV28 with TRBJ1-1; D is perhaps TRBD1 (6 bases). The CDR3 is made up of 14 amino acids. Trimming left V 2 bases short and J 4 bases short, with 11 bases between. Germline-derived CDR1 and CDR2 are MDHEN and SYDVKM.

This clonotype was counted a few times. This rearrangement joins TRBV12-3 or TRBV12-4 to TRBJ1-5, with TRBD1 as a possible D gene (6 bases). V was pared by 6 bases and J by 0 bases, with 15 bases between. This CDR3 region has 16 residues. Here the CDR3 reads CASSETGRGSNQPQHF. The CDR3 DNA reads as TGTGCCAGCAGCGAGACAGGTCGGGGTAGCAATCAGCCCCAGCATTTT.

The CDR3 bases are TGTGCCAGCAGTGCCACCCGGACAGGCTACGAGCAGTACTTC. It is translated as CASSATRTGYEQYF. The chain employs TRBV6-1 and TRBJ2-7, with TRBD1 identical over 7 bases. J was trimmed by 3 bases and V by 4 bases; bases with no gene match: 6. The V gene's germline CDR1 is MNHNS and CDR2 SASEGT. This CDR3 contains 14 residues.

The rearrangement joins TRBV28 to TRBJ1-3; TRBD1 matches at 8 bases. V was clipped by 5 bases and J by 3 bases; unmatched bases: 6. The CDR3 sequence is 15 residues long. Germline V gene lookup returns CDR1 MDHEN and CDR2 SYDVKM. CDR3 region: CASSLGQGGGNTIYF. In DNA form, the CDR3 reads TGTGCCAGCAGTCTCGGACAGGGAGGTGGAAACACCATATATTTT.

This clonotype was counted many times. The V gene is TRBV6-5, the J gene TRBJ1-1, with TRBD1 matching 7 bases. The V gene end was trimmed by 2 bases and the J gene end by 1 base; junction bases not matched to a gene: 7. The CDR3 loop spans 16 amino acids. Germline CDR1 and CDR2: MNHEY and SVGAGI. The CDR3 sequence is CASSYVAGGGNTEAFF. The CDR3 bases are TGTGCCAGCAGTTACGTTGCAGGGGGAGGGAACACTGAAGCTTTCTTT.

This clonotype showed up many times. The chain joins TRBV20-1 to TRBJ2-7; 8 nucleotides agree with TRBD2. The V gene's germline CDR1 is DFQATT and CDR2 SNEGSKA (reference sequence). V dropped 6 bases and J dropped 7; count of bases not matched to a gene: 14. The CDR3 contains 14 residues. This CDR3 reads CSAKRSGGPGEQYF. The CDR3 DNA is TGCAGTGCCAAGAGAAGCGGGGGACCTGGGGAGCAGTACTTC.

This clonotype showed up just a few times. The chain carries TRBV30 and TRBJ2-7, with 9 bases fitting TRBD1. The CDR3 is 12 residues long. With V trimmed by 5 bases and J by 1 base, 0 bases remained unmatched. Looked up from germline, CDR1 is GTSNPN and CDR2 is SVGIG (reference sequence). The CDR3, as DNA: TGTGCCTGGGACAGGGGGTCCTACGAGCAGTACTTC. Translating gives CAWDRGSYEQYF. Variable domain in full (rest from reference TRBV30 and TRBJ2-7): SQTIHQWPATLVQPVGSPLSLECTVEGTSNPNLYWYRQAAGRGLQLLFYSVGIGQISSEVPQNLSASRPQDRQFILSSKKLLLSDSGFYLCAWDRGSYEQYFGPGTRLTVT.

This clonotype appeared many times. The chain uses TRBV6-5 and TRBJ1-2, with a possible D match to TRBD1 (6 bases). The length of the CDR3 is 13 residues. V lost 2 bases to trimming and J lost 6 bases, with 10 bases between them. Germline V gene sequence: CDR1 MNHEY, CDR2 SVGAGI. This CDR3 reads CASSYQQGNGYTF. The CDR3 DNA follows: TGTGCCAGCAGTTACCAACAGGGAAATGGCTACACCTTC.

This clonotype was recorded at least ten times. The chain uses TRBV30 and TRBJ1-1; D perhaps matches TRBD1 (5 bases). From germline, CDR1 is GTSNPN and CDR2 SVGIG (reference sequence). CDR3 size: 14 residues. The ends were cut back, 4 bases at V and 4 bases at J, with 16 bases in the middle. This CDR3 reads CAWTMKVGGTEAFF. The DNA of the CDR3 is TGTGCCTGGACCATGAAGGTGGGGGGCACTGAAGCTTTCTTT.

This clonotype was observed many times. V gene TRBV29-1 combines with J gene TRBJ2-7, with 9 bases lining up with TRBD1. In germline, CDR1 is SQVTM, CDR2 ANQGSEA. CDR3 length: 16 amino acids. The V segment lost 0 bases and the J segment 0 bases; nucleotides outside the gene matches: 6. CDR3 coding DNA: TGCAGCGTTGAAGATTCGGGGACAGGGAGCTCCTACGAGCAGTACTTC. Translation: CSVEDSGTGSSYEQYF.

The chain combines TRBV4-2 with TRBJ2-6, with D perhaps matching TRBD1 or TRBD2 (5 bases each). Trimming removed 7 bases from V and 3 bases from J, with 10 bases in between. The CDR3 sequence is 14 residues long. Germline CDR1 is LGHNA and CDR2 is YNFKEQ. The CDR3 DNA reads as TGTGCCAGCAATCGGGACCGTGGGGCCAACGTCCTGACTTTC. Amino acids: CASNRDRGANVLTF.

This chain connects TRBV28 to TRBJ1-1; a weak D match, TRBD1 (5 bases). Trimming removed 1 base from V and 1 base from J, with 10 bases in between. The germline CDR1 and CDR2 sequences are MDHEN and SYDVKM. The CDR3 is 15 amino acids. CDR3 nucleotides: TGTGCCAGCAGTTTATCCCCCGGGGGGAACACTGAAGCTTTCTTT. As protein: CASSLSPGGNTEAFF.

This clonotype has a count of ten or more. The gene calls are TRBV28 and TRBJ1-2; D is perhaps TRBD1 (6 bases). Germline loops: CDR1 MDHEN, CDR2 SYDVKM. Trimming stripped 3 bases from V and 8 bases from J, with 16 bases between. CDR3 length: 14 residues. The CDR3, as DNA: TGTGCCAGCAGTTTGTCTTCGGAACAGGGCGGCTACACCTTC. Protein product: CASSLSSEQGGYTF.

The V call is TRBV11-2, the J call TRBJ2-2; 10 bases align to TRBD1. The J segment lost 2 bases and the V segment lost 5 bases, leaving 5 bases of the junction unmatched. CDR3 length equals 16 residues. Germline CDR1 is SGHAT and CDR2 is FQNNGV. The CDR3 loop is CASSRQGAANTGELFF. CDR3 bases: TGTGCCAGCAGCCGACAGGGGGCCGCTAACACCGGGGAGCTGTTTTTT.

V and J are TRBV24-1 and TRBJ2-2, with no clear D. Germline CDR1 is KGHDR and CDR2 is SFDVKD. V lost 3 bases to trimming and J lost 6 bases, with 16 bases between them. The CDR3 consists of 16 residues. In nucleotides, the CDR3 is TGTGCCACCAGTGATGAGATCGGTCCGAAGGCCGGGGAGCTGTTTTTT. It specifies CATSDEIGPKAGELFF.

V and J are TRBV28 and TRBJ2-7; D perhaps matches TRBD2 (5 bases). This CDR3 is 13 amino acids long. V lost 5 bases to trimming and J lost 6 bases, with 14 bases between them. Looked up from germline, CDR1 is MDHEN and CDR2 is SYDVKM. The CDR3 spells CASSPVVGSEQYF. In DNA form, the CDR3 reads TGTGCCAGCAGTCCCGTCGTAGGGAGCGAGCAGTACTTC.

There are many counts of this clonotype. The CDR3 region is CASSFTGGASEAFF. DNA for the CDR3: TGTGCCAGCAGTTTTACGGGGGGCGCGTCTGAAGCTTTCTTT. The chain is built from TRBV12-3 or TRBV12-4 and TRBJ1-1; possible D gene TRBD1, 6 bases. The V end lost 3 bases, the J end lost 6 bases, and 14 bases lay between the germline ends. The CDR3 is 14 residues long.

The rearrangement links TRBV11-2 to TRBJ2-5; 13 nucleotides line up with TRBD2. The CDR3 has 20 residues. After removal of 5 bases from V and 5 bases from J, the junction contained 20 bases not matched to a gene. The germline gives CDR1 SGHAT, CDR2 FQNNGV. CDR3 in DNA: TGTGCCAGCAGCCCCAGCTACTCGGGGACTAGCGGGATGAAGACCGAGACCCAGTACTTC. This codes for CASSPSYSGTSGMKTETQYF. Full variable domain (rest looked up from reference TRBV11-2 and TRBJ2-5): EAGVAQSPRYKIIEKRQSVAFWCNPISGHATLYWYQQILGQGPKLLIQFQNNGVVDDSQLPKDRFSAERLKGVDSTLKIQPAKLEDSAVYLCASSPSYSGTSGMKTETQYFGPGTRLLVL.

V and J are TRBV6-1 and TRBJ2-4; TRBD2 matches at 14 bases. Trimming removed 6 bases from V and 8 bases from J; junction bases left unmatched: 9. CDR1 is MNHNS and CDR2 is SASEGT in the germline V gene. CDR3 length equals 16 residues. CDR3 protein: CASSLAGTSGSDIQYF. The CDR3 region has the DNA TGTGCCAGCAGCCTCGCCGGGACTAGCGGGAGTGACATTCAGTACTTC.

This clonotype was detected ten times or more. The J gene is TRBJ1-2, the V gene TRBV6-2 or TRBV6-3, with D tentatively TRBD1 (5 bases). Trimming cost V 6 bases and J 4 bases, with 15 bases left between them. The CDR3 runs 14 residues. Looked up from germline, CDR1 is MNHEY and CDR2 is SVGEGT. CDR3 nucleotide sequence: TGTGCCAGCAGAAAGACAGTTTCGGGCTATGGCTACACCTTC. Amino acid sequence: CASRKTVSGYGYTF.

This clonotype was seen at least ten times. V is TRBV10-2 and J is TRBJ2-5; no reliable D call. Per the germline V gene, CDR1 is WSHSY and CDR2 is SAAADI. V gave up 4 bases and J gave up 3 bases, with 9 bases separating them. This CDR3 spans 13 amino acids. The CDR3 loop reads CASSVGSKETQYF. In DNA form, the CDR3 reads TGCGCCAGCAGTGTAGGCAGCAAAGAGACCCAGTACTTC.

This clonotype was picked up a small number of times. CDR3 amino acids: CASSYSGNRITGELFF. CDR3 DNA: TGTGCCAGCAGTTACTCAGGGAATAGAATCACCGGGGAGCTGTTTTTT. The chain is built from TRBV6-5 and TRBJ2-2; no reliable D call. The germline V gene has CDR1 MNHEY and CDR2 SVGAGI. The V end was cut by 0 bases, the J end by 4 bases, with 12 bases between. This CDR3 contains 16 residues.

This clonotype was detected many times. This sequence joins TRBV27 and TRBJ1-2; 7 bases are a match to TRBD1. CDR1 MNHEY and CDR2 SMNVEV come from the germline V gene (reference sequence). Trimming removed 6 bases from V and 3 bases from J; junction bases left unmatched: 10. The CDR3 extends over 15 amino acids. The CDR3 reads CASSESQGFDYGYTF. The CDR3 nucleotides read TGTGCCAGCAGCGAATCACAGGGGTTCGACTATGGCTACACCTTC.

This clonotype was observed a handful of times. This may come from a read error, since a much larger clone is one base off. This chain joins TRBV7-2 and TRBJ2-7, with 11 bases lining up with TRBD2. Germline CDR1 and CDR2: SGHTA and FQGNSA. V shed 4 bases, J shed 5 bases, and the junction held 7 bases outside the gene matches. The CDR3 contains 15 residues. The CDR3 protein is CASSSTSGSYDEQYF. The CDR3 DNA sequence: TGTGCCAGCAGCTCCACTAGCGGGAGTTACGACGAGCAGTACTTC.

V usage is TRBV9 and J usage is TRBJ1-1; 12 bases agree with TRBD1. In germline, CDR1 is SGDLS, CDR2 YYNGEE. The CDR3 covers 17 residues. The V and J ends lost 0 bases and 4 bases, in that order; junction bases with no gene match: 7. CDR3 amino acids: CASSVVGTGGLGTEAFF. CDR3 coding DNA: TGTGCCAGCAGCGTAGTAGGGACAGGGGGCCTCGGCACTGAAGCTTTCTTT. Looking up the rest from reference TRBV9 and TRBJ1-1 gives the full variable domain: DSGVTQTPKHLITATGQRVTLRCSPRSGDLSVYWYQQSLDQGLQFLIQYYNGEERAKGNILERFSAQQFPDLHSELNLSSLELGDSALYFCASSVVGTGGLGTEAFFGQGTRLTVV.

This clonotype turned up a few times. The chain combines TRBV10-3 with TRBJ2-4; possibly TRBD1 for D (5 bases). Trimming took off 10 bases at V and 3 bases at J, with 10 bases between the two ends. The CDR3 is 12 amino acids. Germline CDR1 is ENHRY and CDR2 is SYGVKD. The chain's CDR3 is CATMTDKNIQYF. In DNA, the CDR3 is TGTGCCACAATGACAGACAAAAACATTCAGTACTTC.

This clonotype appeared many times. This CDR3 is CASSRTATNEKLFF. The CDR3 bases are TGTGCCAGCTCCCGGACAGCAACTAATGAAAAACTGTTTTTT. The chain is built from TRBV9 and TRBJ1-4, with a weak D call TRBD1 (6 bases). In germline, CDR1 is SGDLS, CDR2 YYNGEE. V was trimmed by 7 bases and J by 0 bases, leaving 10 bases between them. The CDR3 consists of 14 residues.